Listed below are T cell receptor beta chains from one sample, sequenced in a study of cytomegalovirus exposure and HLA in healthy donors. Assay used: immunoSEQ multiplex PCR; TCRdb lists only in-frame clones, some missing. The profile shows about 140,000 clones, 80% of them singletons. The sequencing input was PBMCs. Every receptor here comes from a young man in good health and CMV-seronegative. Each CDR3 is given without its conserved first and last residue. Fields, in order: CDR3 protein, J gene, D gene, V gene, CDR3 length. D genes are given only for firm matches.

AWSEGGANTEAF | TRBJ1-1 | - | TRBV30 | 12
ASSVGANEQF | TRBJ2-1 | - | TRBV10-2 | 10
ASSGTGVSSNQPQH | TRBJ1-5 | TRBD1 | TRBV27 | 14
ASSLRGTATQETQY | TRBJ2-5 | TRBD1 | TRBV5-1 | 14
ASSVDRVASGNTIY | TRBJ1-3 | TRBD1 | TRBV9 | 14
ASSLDGLTHDTQY | TRBJ2-3 | - | TRBV5-4 | 13
SVPKGSYEQY | TRBJ2-7 | - | TRBV29-1 | 10
ASSLQGAKNIQY | TRBJ2-4 | - | TRBV5-4 | 12
ASSLGQGYGYT | TRBJ1-2 | TRBD1 | TRBV28 | 11
ASSPDRGTDTQY | TRBJ2-3 | TRBD1 | TRBV4-1 | 12
ASSDSRTQY | TRBJ2-5 | - | TRBV6-1 | 9
ASSTYVQGVTYEQY | TRBJ2-7 | - | TRBV25-1 | 14
ASSARQGLRDTQY | TRBJ2-3 | TRBD1 | TRBV9 | 13
ASSVPGLPQH | TRBJ1-5 | - | TRBV28 | 10
ATSPLRTAANYGYT | TRBJ1-2 | - | TRBV25-1 | 14
ASSQGPRTSRQETQY | TRBJ2-5 | TRBD2 | TRBV14 | 15
ASSRALAGERYEQY | TRBJ2-7 | TRBD2 | TRBV4-1 | 14
ASRKGSDTGELF | TRBJ2-2 | - | TRBV19 | 12
ASSQSGRYSAEAF | TRBJ1-1 | - | TRBV16 | 13
ASSYQGARATEAF | TRBJ1-1 | TRBD1 | TRBV6-6 | 13
ASTWDRGETGELF | TRBJ2-2 | TRBD1 | TRBV28 | 13
ASKGKNIQY | TRBJ2-4 | - | TRBV2 | 9
ATSRESGGNSPLH | TRBJ1-6 | TRBD1 | TRBV15 | 13
ATSRGVSGSTDTQY | TRBJ2-3 | TRBD2 | TRBV15 | 14
ASSLRGGASYNEQF | TRBJ2-1 | TRBD2 | TRBV4-1 | 14
ASRRGAAYEQY | TRBJ2-7 | - | TRBV27 | 11
ASSETSGYETQY | TRBJ2-5 | - | TRBV4-2 | 12
SVGSTGNVGNTIY | TRBJ1-3 | - | TRBV29-1 | 13
SSSFGQGPYEQY | TRBJ2-7 | TRBD1 | TRBV7-9 | 12